This entry features one T cell receptor beta chain sequence. This clonotype is identified as medium-sized (0.01 to 0.1%). Its antigen is unknown. Base-call qualities are not available, and no considerably larger clone is one nucleotide away. The CDR3 numbers 14 residues from cysteine through phenylalanine. Left in the record is the CDR3 DNA by itself, 42 bases read in frame from the first base. Trimmed from V: 5 bases; trimmed from J: 10 bases; junction bases lacking a gene match: 8. CDR1 and CDR2 are read off the germline V gene as SGHVS and FQNEAQ. The sample's time point label, in plain terms: sample taken at primary tumor resection. Samples were obtained from about 75 patients with early-stage, untreated non-small cell lung cancer from the lung TRACERx cohort. For TCR sequencing, whole RNA was extracted from tumor and nontumor lung tissue, or from cryopreserved PBMC samples, and no cell sorting was done. Only patients with enough RNA available from two or more tumor regions were chosen for TCR sequencing. Before selection, tumor and adjacent nontumor lung specimens were reviewed by a lung pathologist.

Libraries were made using 5' RACE. Sequencing was performed on a NextSeq 500. In the TCR library protocol, a unique molecular identifier was attached to each TCR cDNA molecule so that PCR and sequencing errors could be corrected. For the original study's pipeline: TCR identification, UMI-based error correction and CDR3 extraction were performed with Decombinator tools. Expanded TCRs were defined as those above a frequency of 2 per 1,000, corresponding to the top 1% of the tumor frequency distribution. Expanded tumor TCRs were classed as regional if statistically deemed absent (corrected P<0.05) from at least one tumor region, otherwise ubiquitous. Renyi diversity was computed with the R vegan package after each repertoire had been subsampled 100 times to 5,000 TCRs. CDR3 similarity networks were built from amino acid triplet string-kernel similarity, with CDR3s being connected when pairwise similarity was above 0.82. Using fastp trimming at Q25 and MiXCR clonotype assembly, TCRdb reanalyzed the public sequencing data and kept in-frame beta chains. All rows with the same CDR3 protein become a single entry with the most common DNA and genes. The V and J calls shown here were made by TCRdb, not taken from the authors' results. The sample includes 5,000 to 7,000 distinct CDR3 sequences, with around 13% observed a single time. Approximately 10% of the sample goes to the ten largest clones.

This sample was included in a study of spatial heterogeneity in lung cancer (dated 2019 in TCRdb). Describing the broader study: More beta-chain than alpha-chain transcripts were consistently detected, likely reflecting higher beta-chain transcript abundance. A strong correlation was found between TCR transcript counts in tumor regions and a T cell transcriptional module score from matched bulk RNA-seq. In the raw uncorrected reads, each unique combination of TCR and UMI appeared on average more than ten times. TCR alpha and beta repertoires were quantitatively compared across multiple tumor regions, matched nontumor lung and blood in non-small cell lung cancer. Nonsynonymous mutation counts, determined by whole-exome sequencing of tumor tissue, were related to TCR repertoire features. At surgery, both alpha and beta chains were TCR-sequenced in fewer than 250 tumor regions, 64 matched nontumor lung samples and 56 PBMC samples. The research as a whole found: Counts of ubiquitous and regional expanded TCRs were found to correlate with counts of ubiquitous and regional nonsynonymous mutations, respectively. TCR-seq was estimated to cover only 6% to 7% of tumor T cells for alpha chains and about 13% for beta chains. The tumor nonsynonymous mutation count correlated with the number of expanded intratumoral alpha and beta TCRs. Confirming at a functional level the hypothesis that regional TCRs recognize regional mutations was considered to require additional single-cell paired TCR alpha and beta sequencing.

The sample in question was lung tumor tissue, obtained at surgery. The receptor's source is a male donor with early-stage non-small cell lung cancer. The V and J genes are TRBV7-8 and TRBJ2-1; 10 central nucleotides agree with TRBD1. The CDR3 reads CASSTRTGGGEQFF. The DNA is as follows: TGTGCCAGCAGCACTAGGACAGGGGGTGGGGAGCAGTTCTTC.